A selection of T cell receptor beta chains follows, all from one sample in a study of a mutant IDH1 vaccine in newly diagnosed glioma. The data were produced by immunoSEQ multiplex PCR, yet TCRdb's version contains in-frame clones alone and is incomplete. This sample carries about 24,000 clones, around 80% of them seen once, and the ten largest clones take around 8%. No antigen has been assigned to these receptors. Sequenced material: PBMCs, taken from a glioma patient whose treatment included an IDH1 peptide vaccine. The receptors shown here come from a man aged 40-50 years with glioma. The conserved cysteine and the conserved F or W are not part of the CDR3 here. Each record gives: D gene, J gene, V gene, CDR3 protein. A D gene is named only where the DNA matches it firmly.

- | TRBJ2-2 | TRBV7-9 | ASSPLNTGELF
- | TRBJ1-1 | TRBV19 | ASSIPGLGVNTEAF
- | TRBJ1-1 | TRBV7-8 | ASRPLEGLLNTEAF
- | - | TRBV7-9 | ASSLGLGRVEQY
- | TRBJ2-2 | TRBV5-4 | ASSLGAGPTGELF
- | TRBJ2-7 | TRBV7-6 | ASSPIGEYEQY
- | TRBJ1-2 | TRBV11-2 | ASSLDGSAVYGYT
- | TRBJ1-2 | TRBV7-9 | ASSLALGGNGYT
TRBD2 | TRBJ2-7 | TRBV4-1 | ASSQVAGDYEQY
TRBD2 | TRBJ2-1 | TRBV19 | ASQPGLVTLSSYNEQF
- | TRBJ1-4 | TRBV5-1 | ASSLGGGDEKLF
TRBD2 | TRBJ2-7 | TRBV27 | ASSLYQPGLAGRTSYEQY
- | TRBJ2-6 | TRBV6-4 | ASSDSTSGANVLT
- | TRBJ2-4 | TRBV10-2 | ASSDRGGAGVKNIQY
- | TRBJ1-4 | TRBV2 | ASSTVSGYEKLF
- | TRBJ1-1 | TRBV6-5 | ASSENSAPRKAF
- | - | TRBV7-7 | ASSLAGGRTEQY
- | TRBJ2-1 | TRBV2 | AITDGPTSYNEQF
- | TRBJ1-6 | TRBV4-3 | ASSQVSQESSPLH
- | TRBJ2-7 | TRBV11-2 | ASSLTGTEQY
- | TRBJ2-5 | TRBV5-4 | ASSLSQGRETQY
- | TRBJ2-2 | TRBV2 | ASSSPGDANTGELF
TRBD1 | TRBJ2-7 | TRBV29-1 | SVGRTGESYEQY
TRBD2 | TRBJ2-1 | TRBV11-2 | ASSLASGRRLYNEQF
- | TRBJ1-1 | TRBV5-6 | ASSSPWGEAF
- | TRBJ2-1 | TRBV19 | ASSIQGKNEQF
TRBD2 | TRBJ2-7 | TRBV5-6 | ASSFLGTRTYEQY
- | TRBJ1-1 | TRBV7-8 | ASSSTPVRGAEAF
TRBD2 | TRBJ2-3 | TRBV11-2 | ASSSRNSGSRSTDTQY
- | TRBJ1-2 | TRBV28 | ASSLGMGGYT
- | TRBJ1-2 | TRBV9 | ASSEINREGYGYT
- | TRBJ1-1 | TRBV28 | ASSQSPSKKTNTEAF
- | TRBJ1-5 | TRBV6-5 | ASSLGGVGNQPQH
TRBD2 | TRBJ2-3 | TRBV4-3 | ASSPLAGEPDTQY
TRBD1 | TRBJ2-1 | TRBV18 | ASSKGQGYNEQF
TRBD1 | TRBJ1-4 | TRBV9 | ASSVAGGHTNEKLF
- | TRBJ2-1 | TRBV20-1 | SADLRDEQF
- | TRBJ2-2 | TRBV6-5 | ASSYSRQKNTGELF
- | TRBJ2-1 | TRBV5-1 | ASSWDEPFHEQF
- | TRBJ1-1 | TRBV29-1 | SAGEAF
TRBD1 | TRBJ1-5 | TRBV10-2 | ASRDQGANQPQH
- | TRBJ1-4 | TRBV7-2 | ASRSGLKEKLF
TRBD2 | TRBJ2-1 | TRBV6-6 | ASSYIGRGPNNEQF
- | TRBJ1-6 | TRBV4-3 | ASSQDWGSNNSPLH
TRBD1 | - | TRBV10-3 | AISEDRGLYEQY
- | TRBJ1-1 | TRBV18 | ASSELPNTEAF
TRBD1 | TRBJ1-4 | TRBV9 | ASSARQGEGEKLF
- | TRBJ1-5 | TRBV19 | ASSGGQTNQPQH
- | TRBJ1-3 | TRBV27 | ASRAGVGNTIY
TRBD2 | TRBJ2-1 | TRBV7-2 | ASSLVLAGSDEQF
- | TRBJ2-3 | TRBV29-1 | SAWDARTDTQY
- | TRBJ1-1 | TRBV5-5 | ASSSYGGPGTEAF
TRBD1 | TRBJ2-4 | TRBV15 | ATSQDRAGKNIQY
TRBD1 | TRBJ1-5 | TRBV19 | ASSIPGGANQPQH
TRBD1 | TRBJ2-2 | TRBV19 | ASTFRDRVGTGELF
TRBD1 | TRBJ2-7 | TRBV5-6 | ASSPGTGREQY
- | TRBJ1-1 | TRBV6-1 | ASIKGRPATEAF
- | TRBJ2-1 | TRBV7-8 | ASSLAGGTNEQF
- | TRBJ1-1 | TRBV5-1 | ASSLSGSKNTEAF